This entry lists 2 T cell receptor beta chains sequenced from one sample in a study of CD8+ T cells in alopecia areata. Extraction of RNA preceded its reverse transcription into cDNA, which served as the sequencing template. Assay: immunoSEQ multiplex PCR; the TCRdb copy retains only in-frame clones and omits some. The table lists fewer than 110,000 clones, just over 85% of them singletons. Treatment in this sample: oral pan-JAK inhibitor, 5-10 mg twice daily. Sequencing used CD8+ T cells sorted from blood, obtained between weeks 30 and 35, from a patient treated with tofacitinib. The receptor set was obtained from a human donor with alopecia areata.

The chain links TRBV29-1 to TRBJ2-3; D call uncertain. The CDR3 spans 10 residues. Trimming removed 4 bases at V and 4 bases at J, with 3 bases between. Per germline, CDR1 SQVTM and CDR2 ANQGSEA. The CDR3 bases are TGCAGCGTTGGATCAGATACGCAGTATTTT. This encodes CSVGSDTQYF.

CDR3: CASRTVGRLHNEQFF. The DNA of the CDR3 is TGCGCCAGTCGAACTGTTGGAAGGCTGCACAATGAGCAGTTCTTC. J is TRBJ2-1 and V is TRBV5-1; D not resolved. Per the germline V gene, CDR1 is SGHRS and CDR2 is YFSETQ. The CDR3 length is 15 residues. The ends were cut back, 8 bases at V and 5 bases at J, with 20 bases in the middle.